This record covers a single TCR beta chain. Its antigen is not known. These data originate in a study of cytomegalovirus exposure and HLA in healthy donors. This CDR3 contains 14 residues. The V end lost 3 bases, the J end lost 8 bases, and 16 bases lay between the germline ends. Germline V gene lookup returns CDR1 SNHLY and CDR2 FYNNEI. Overall study findings and caveats: Some V segments, including TRBV6-2 and TRBV6-3, were excluded as indistinguishable. Association of a missense DCLRE1C variant with TCR beta V- and J-gene trimming was reported in a later analysis.

The PCR had 60 Vbeta and 13 Jbeta primers. Clones were read by immunoSEQ multiplex PCR, and TCRdb kept only the in-frame ones, dropping some. The sample shows some 200,000 clones, 70% to 85% of them seen only once. The chain has TRBV2 and TRBJ1-2; D is ambiguous. The TCR was taken from a middle-aged woman in good health and CMV-seronegative. Material: PBMCs. CDR3 nucleotide sequence: TGTGCCAGCAGTGAGTCGGCAGCGAATTGGGGCTACACCTTC. Amino acids: CASSESAANWGYTF. The variable domain in full, with the rest retrieved from reference TRBV2 and TRBJ1-2, is EPEVTQTPSHQVTQMGQEVILRCVPISNHLYFYWYRQILGQKVEFLVSFYNNEISEKSEIFDDQFSVERPDGSNFTLKIRSTKLEDSAMYFCASSESAANWGYTFGSGTRLTVV.